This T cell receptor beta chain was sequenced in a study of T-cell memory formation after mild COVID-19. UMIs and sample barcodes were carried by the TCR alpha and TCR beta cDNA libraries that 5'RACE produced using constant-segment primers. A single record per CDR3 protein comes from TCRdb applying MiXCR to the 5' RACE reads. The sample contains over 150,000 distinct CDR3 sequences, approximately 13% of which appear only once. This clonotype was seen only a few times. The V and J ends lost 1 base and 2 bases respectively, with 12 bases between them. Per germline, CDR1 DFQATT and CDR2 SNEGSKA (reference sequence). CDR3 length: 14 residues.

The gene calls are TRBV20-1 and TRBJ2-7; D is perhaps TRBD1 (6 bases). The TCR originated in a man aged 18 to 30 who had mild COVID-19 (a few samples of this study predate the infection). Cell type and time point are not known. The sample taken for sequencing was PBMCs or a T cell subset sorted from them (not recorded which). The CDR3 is CSARVPDRPYEQYF. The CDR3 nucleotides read TGCAGTGCTAGAGTACCCGACAGGCCCTACGAGCAGTACTTC.